Following are 24 T cell receptor beta chains from one sample sequenced in a study of T cells in Graves' hyperthyroidism and ophthalmopathy. Authors of the study amplified TCR beta CDR3 regions from RNA transcripts. With the HTBI primer set, the TCR CDR3 went through a first round of RT-PCR. Using its own MiXCR run on the multiplex PCR reads, TCRdb lists one record per CDR3 protein. The table lists roughly 500,000 distinct CDR3 sequences, roughly 25% of them singletons, with over 9% in the top ten. The sequenced material came from blood. The receptors here all came from a woman between 25 and 40 years old with Graves' ophthalmopathy.

This chain uses TRBV25-1 with TRBJ2-2, with no clear D. V lost 8 bases and J lost 6, with 13 bases in between. Germline CDR1 reads MGHDK; CDR2 reads SYGVNS. CDR3 length equals 13 residues. The CDR3 loop is CASRPIGAGELFF. The CDR3 bases are TGTGCCAGCCGCCCCATAGGTGCCGGGGAGCTGTTTTTT.

The rearrangement uses TRBV9 and TRBJ2-7, with unresolved D. Trimming cost V 4 bases and J 0 bases, with 14 bases left between them. Germline loops: CDR1 SGDLS, CDR2 YYNGEE. The CDR3 totals 15 residues. The CDR3 protein is CASSPRLQVSYEQYF. CDR3 nucleotides: TGTGCCAGCAGCCCCCGGTTACAAGTCTCCTACGAGCAGTACTTC.

This clonotype was seen many times. The chain employs TRBV6-1 and TRBJ2-4; possible D gene TRBD2, 6 bases. Trimming pared 5 bases from V and 0 bases from J, leaving 11 bases between. The CDR3 is 15 amino acids. Germline-derived CDR1 and CDR2 are MNHNS and SASEGT. In nucleotides, the CDR3 is TGTGCCAGCAGTACCGGGGACTTAGCCAAAAACATTCAGTACTTC. Its translation is CASSTGDLAKNIQYF.

This clonotype was seen at least ten times. The chain carries TRBV28 and TRBJ1-1; 7 bases map to TRBD1. The germline V gene has CDR1 MDHEN and CDR2 SYDVKM. V was clipped by 7 bases and J by 4 bases; unmatched bases: 3. The CDR3 loop spans 12 amino acids. CDR3 bases: TGTGCCAGCACCAGGGACAGCACTGAAGCTTTCTTT. This sequence encodes CASTRDSTEAFF.

Many counts were recorded for this clonotype. A single base separates this from a much larger clone, so it may be a read error. The rearrangement uses TRBV6-2 or TRBV6-3 and TRBJ2-5; D is undetermined. CDR1 and CDR2 (germline): MNHEY, SVGEGT. This CDR3 has 11 amino acids. CDR3 loop: CANSYVETQYF. Written as DNA, the CDR3 is TGTGCCAACAGTTACGTTGAGACCCAGTACTTC.

The V gene is TRBV6-1, the J gene TRBJ2-7; 7 bases agree with TRBD1. V gave up 7 bases and J gave up 6 bases; unmatched junction bases: 15. The CDR3 extends over 15 amino acids. In germline, CDR1 is MNHNS, CDR2 SASEGT. CDR3 nucleotide sequence: TGTGCCAGCAAGCCGGAAGGACAGGTTTGGGGCGAGCAGTACTTC. Protein product: CASKPEGQVWGEQYF.

The genes are TRBV6-1 and TRBJ1-1; 10 nucleotides align to TRBD1. Per germline, CDR1 MNHNS and CDR2 SASEGT. With 5 bases clipped from V and 12 bases from J, the junction kept 6 bases outside the gene matches. This CDR3 has 12 residues. The CDR3 reads CASSRTGGRSFF. In nucleotides, the CDR3 is TGTGCCAGCAGTCGGACAGGGGGGCGGTCTTTCTTT.

This clonotype was seen ten or more times. The chain links TRBV7-2 to TRBJ1-2; possible D gene TRBD1, 5 bases. V gave up 0 bases and J gave up 2 bases, with 7 bases separating them. This CDR3 has 14 amino acids. CDR1 is SGHTA and CDR2 is FQGNSA in the germline V gene. For the CDR3, the DNA is TGTGCCAGCAGCTTAGCCAGGGAGAACTATGGCTACACCTTC. Its translation is CASSLARENYGYTF.

Many counts were recorded for this clonotype. The chain is built from TRBV28 and TRBJ1-1, with D tentatively TRBD1 (6 bases). CDR3 size: 15 residues. Trimming shortened V by 6 bases and J by 4 bases, and 18 bases separated the two germline ends. CDR1 MDHEN and CDR2 SYDVKM come from the germline V gene. CDR3 protein: CASSLAGGQGTEAFF. CDR3 bases: TGTGCCAGCAGCCTAGCCGGGGGGCAAGGCACTGAAGCTTTCTTT.

J is TRBJ1-1 and V is TRBV5-1; TRBD1 matches 7 bases. The trim removed 3 bases at V and 3 bases at J, leaving 14 bases unmatched. Germline loops: CDR1 SGHRS, CDR2 YFSETQ. This CDR3 comprises 17 residues. Written as DNA, the CDR3 is TGCGCCAGCAGCTGGGCTCAGGGGGACCCAGAGGACACTGAAGCTTTCTTT. This gives the protein CASSWAQGDPEDTEAFF.

The table lists this clonotype with many counts. The chain carries TRBV28 and TRBJ1-2, with TRBD1 matching over 8 bases. V lost 6 bases and J lost 4; bases outside the gene matches: 10. The CDR3 runs to 15 residues. Germline loops: CDR1 MDHEN, CDR2 SYDVKM. The CDR3 nucleotides read TGTGCCAGCAGGGGAGCGGACAGGGTTTTCTATGGCTACACCTTC. Translated, it gives CASRGADRVFYGYTF.

Many counts were recorded for this clonotype. V gene TRBV6-5 combines with J gene TRBJ1-1; D gene unclear. Germline V gene sequence: CDR1 MNHEY, CDR2 SVGAGI. V was clipped by 2 bases and J by 6 bases, with 7 bases between them. The length of the CDR3 is 12 residues. The CDR3 DNA sequence: TGTGCCAGCAGTTACGGATTGTCTGAAGCTTTCTTT. The encoded protein is CASSYGLSEAFF.

The sample holds a few counts of this clonotype. The chain combines TRBV3-1 with TRBJ2-2; D could derive from TRBD1 or TRBD2 (5 bases each). Germline lookup yields CDR1 LGHDT and CDR2 YNNKEL (reference sequence). The germline V and J ends were trimmed by 5 bases and 6 bases, with 13 bases remaining between them. The CDR3 spans 14 residues. This CDR3 is CASSGYRDPGELFF. CDR3 nucleotide sequence: TGTGCCAGCAGCGGATATCGGGACCCCGGGGAGCTGTTTTTT.

At least ten counts were recorded for this clonotype. This sequence joins TRBV6-2 or TRBV6-3 and TRBJ2-7; TRBD1 aligns across 7 bases. V shed 2 bases and J 2 bases; nucleotides not matched to a gene: 3. Germline V CDR1 and CDR2: MNHEY, SVGEGT. This CDR3 contains 14 residues. The CDR3 reads CASSYTGAPYEQYF. The CDR3 bases are TGTGCCAGCAGTTACACAGGGGCCCCCTACGAGCAGTACTTC.

This clonotype has just a few counts. One junction end disagrees with the germline gene, perhaps due to a read error. V is TRBV6-1 and J is TRBJ2-7; TRBD2 agrees at 8 bases. The CDR3 extends over 15 amino acids. Germline CDR1 MNHNS, CDR2 SASEGT. In DNA form, the CDR3 reads TGTGCCAGCAGTGAAATTAGCGGGGACTCCTACGGGCAGTACTTC. It codes for CASSEISGDSYGQYF.

This clonotype was found many times. The chain uses TRBV20-1 and TRBJ2-5; 7 bases align to TRBD1. The CDR3 consists of 13 residues. CDR1 is DFQATT and CDR2 is SNEGSKA in the germline V gene (reference sequence). The CDR3 DNA sequence: TGCAGCGAAGCGGCAGGGGGTGGTGAGACCCAGTACTTC. Translated: CSEAAGGGETQYF.

This clonotype was recorded at least ten times. The chain uses TRBV11-2 and TRBJ1-1; 10 bases agree with TRBD1. Germline CDR1 reads SGHAT; CDR2 reads FQNNGV. There are 17 residues in the CDR3. The ends lost 3 bases at V and 0 bases at J; junction bases unmatched: 7. DNA for the CDR3: TGTGCCAGCAGCTTCACCTCCGGGACAGGGGTGAACACTGAAGCTTTCTTT. It yields the protein CASSFTSGTGVNTEAFF.

The V gene is TRBV10-3, the J gene TRBJ2-7, with a tentative D call TRBD2 (5 bases). The germline V and J ends were trimmed by 4 bases and 4 bases, with 11 bases remaining between them. Germline-derived CDR1 and CDR2 are ENHRY and SYGVKD. This CDR3 region has 13 residues. The CDR3 sequence is CAISAQLAYEQYF. Here the CDR3 DNA reads TGTGCCATCAGTGCTCAGCTAGCATACGAGCAGTACTTC.

CDR3 coding DNA: TGCAGTGCTATCTCCCCGGGGGTAAATCAGCCCCAGCATTTT. Protein: CSAISPGVNQPQHF. V gene TRBV20-1 combines with J gene TRBJ1-5, with D possibly TRBD1 on 5 matching bases. Between the trimmed V and J ends, which lost 4 bases and 4 bases, there was a span of 14 bases. CDR3 length: 14 residues. Germline values: CDR1 DFQATT, CDR2 SNEGSKA (reference sequence).

The table lists this clonotype with a few counts. A read error may explain this, as a much larger clone is one base away. This chain connects TRBV27 to TRBJ2-2; 9 nucleotides agree with TRBD2. The CDR3 consists of 16 residues. V lost 5 bases and J lost 7; bases outside the gene matches: 11. CDR1 MNHEY and CDR2 SMNVEV come from the germline V gene (reference sequence). This chain's CDR3 is CASSGVLAGPIGELFF. CDR3 sequence (DNA): TGTGCCAGCAGTGGTGTCCTAGCGGGGCCCATCGGGGAGCTGTTTTTT.

The chain carries TRBV14 and TRBJ2-7; TRBD2 matches 11 bases. CDR1 and CDR2 from the germline V gene are SGHDN and FVKESK. The CDR3 is made up of 16 amino acids. V shed 1 base and J 4 bases; nucleotides not matched to a gene: 6. The DNA for the CDR3 is TGTGCCAGCAGCCAAGTGATCGGGACTAGCGGATACGAGCAGTACTTC. Amino acids: CASSQVIGTSGYEQYF.

V gene TRBV7-2 combines with J gene TRBJ2-2, with no clear D. Trimming took 1 base from V and 7 from J, leaving 7 bases between them. The germline gives CDR1 SGHTA, CDR2 FQGNSA. The length of the CDR3 is 13 residues. The CDR3 bases are TGTGCCAGCAGCTTAGGGAGTATCGGGGAGCTGTTTTTT. Amino acid sequence: CASSLGSIGELFF.

The V and J genes are TRBV10-3 and TRBJ2-5, with a tentative D call TRBD1 (5 bases). CDR1 and CDR2 (germline): ENHRY, SYGVKD. The CDR3 runs to 11 residues. V lost 5 bases and J 5 bases, leaving 6 bases between the germline ends. The CDR3 reads CAISPGETQYF. For the CDR3, the DNA is TGTGCCATCAGTCCAGGGGAGACCCAGTACTTC.

The chain links TRBV20-1 to TRBJ1-2; tentatively, D is TRBD1 (5 bases). The CDR3 runs 14 residues. The V end was cut by 1 base, the J end by 4 bases, with 13 bases between. The V gene's germline CDR1 is DFQATT and CDR2 SNEGSKA (reference sequence). CDR3 residues: CSARGGAVSYGYTF. The CDR3 DNA is TGCAGTGCTAGAGGGGGCGCGGTAAGCTATGGCTACACCTTC.